The 9 T cell receptor beta chains presented below share a single source sample, sequenced in a study of control samples from healthy donors and cancer patients. Here immunoSEQ multiplex PCR was the method, and the copy in TCRdb shows in-frame clones only, minus some. The data show more than 85,000 clones, with approximately 90% seen just once and 4.4% held by the top ten. The sequenced material came from blood. The receptors here all came from a human donor in good health. The donor label of this sample is uncertain.

V usage is TRBV13 and J usage is TRBJ1-2; D not certain. V was trimmed by 0 bases and J by 4 bases, leaving 12 bases between them. Germline V gene data show CDR1 as PRHDT and CDR2 as FYEKMQ (reference sequence). The CDR3 is made up of 15 amino acids. CDR3 amino acids: CASSLGGLTSYGYTF. CDR3 nucleotides: TGTGCCAGCAGCTTAGGGGGCTTAACCTCCTATGGCTACACCTTC.

A few counts support this clone. This sequence joins TRBV28 and TRBJ1-2; maybe TRBD1 (5 bases). V was cut by 5 bases and J by 2 bases, with 21 bases left in between. The germline V gene has CDR1 MDHEN and CDR2 SYDVKM. The CDR3 has 17 residues. In DNA form, the CDR3 reads TGTGCCAGCAGTCCATGGGACCCCACGAGGGCCAACTATGGCTACACCTTC. Residues: CASSPWDPTRANYGYTF.

This chain connects TRBV5-1 to TRBJ2-1; D is perhaps TRBD2 (7 bases). This CDR3 is built from 15 residues. In germline, CDR1 is SGHRS, CDR2 YFSETQ. Trimming shortened V by 2 bases and J by 0 bases, and 9 bases separated the two germline ends. CDR3 sequence reads: CASSLGGASYNEQFF. The CDR3 DNA reads as TGCGCCAGCAGCTTAGGGGGGGCCTCCTACAATGAGCAGTTCTTC.

This chain uses TRBV18 with TRBJ1-4, with D possibly TRBD1 on 5 matching bases. V gave up 6 bases and J gave up 0 bases, with 11 bases separating them. This CDR3 is 15 amino acids long. Per the germline V gene, CDR1 is KGHSH and CDR2 is LQKENI. This CDR3 is CASSPDTTTNEKLFF. The CDR3 region has the DNA TGTGCCAGCTCCCCGGACACTACAACTAATGAAAAACTGTTTTTT.

This clone was counted a few times. This chain connects TRBV5-1 to TRBJ2-5; 7 bases fit TRBD2. Losses at the gene ends were 0 bases for V and 0 bases for J; bases not matched to a gene: 5. This CDR3 contains 16 residues. The germline V gene encodes CDR1 SGHRS and CDR2 YFSETQ. CDR3 DNA: TGCGCCAGCAGCTTGGTCGTGGGGGGGAACCAAGAGACCCAGTACTTC. Its translation: CASSLVVGGNQETQYF.

The genes are TRBV7-9 and TRBJ1-1; no clear D. The CDR3 contains 13 residues. CDR1 and CDR2 (germline): SEHNR, FQNEAQ (reference sequence). V lost 1 base, J lost 5 bases, and 8 bases lay in between. Written as DNA, the CDR3 is TGTGCCAGCAGCTTAGTAGAGAGGACTGAAGCTTTCTTT. Translation: CASSLVERTEAFF.

As regards this clone: This same CDR3 is encoded by further DNA sequences in the sample. The rearrangement uses TRBV18 and TRBJ1-2; D uncertain. The CDR3 has 11 amino acids. Deletions cut 6 bases from V and 6 bases from J, with 8 bases between. From germline, CDR1 is KGHSH and CDR2 LQKENI. The CDR3 coding sequence is TGTGCCAGCTCCCCAAGTGATGGCTACACCTTC. This translates into CASSPSDGYTF.

The chain couples TRBV6-1 to TRBJ2-3; no definite D call. The V gene lost 3 bases and the J gene lost 2 bases, with 3 bases spanning the gap. Per the germline V gene, CDR1 is MNHNS and CDR2 is SASEGT. The CDR3 has 12 amino acids. CDR3 sequence (DNA): TGTGCCAGCAGTGAGAACACAGATACGCAGTATTTT. It specifies CASSENTDTQYF.

The chain employs TRBV5-5 and TRBJ1-6, with D tentatively TRBD1 (5 bases). V lost 0 bases, J lost 3 bases, and 10 bases lay in between. The germline CDR1 and CDR2 sequences are SGHKS and YYEKEE (reference sequence). There are 16 residues in the CDR3. The CDR3 loop reads CASSLEGVDYNSPLHF. In DNA, the CDR3 is TGTGCCAGCAGCTTGGAAGGGGTCGACTATAATTCACCCCTCCACTTT. Complete variable domain (other parts from reference TRBV5-5 and TRBJ1-6): DAGVTQSPTHLIKTRGQQVTLRCSPISGHKSVSWYQQVLGQGPQFIFQYYEKEERGRGNFPDRFSARQFPNYSSELNVNALLLGDSALYLCASSLEGVDYNSPLHFGNGTRLTVT.